This T cell receptor (beta chain) was identified during a study of blood T cell repertoires in COVID-19. Generated by immunoSEQ multiplex PCR, the TCRdb table keeps only in-frame clones and is missing some. The data hold nearly 110,000 clones, with more than 70% observed a single time. After removal of 1 base from V and 4 bases from J, the junction contained 5 bases not matched to a gene. This CDR3 contains 15 residues. Germline CDR1 is LGHDT and CDR2 is YNNKEL (reference sequence). J is TRBJ1-1 and V is TRBV3-1 (or the pseudogene TRBV3-2); 8 nucleotides match TRBD1. Sequencing was carried out using peripheral blood. The receptor's source is a human donor in a cohort sampled during active COVID-19. In DNA form, the CDR3 reads TGTGCCAGCAGCCAAGTCCGACAGGGGTCCACTGAAGCTTTCTTT. Translation: CASSQVRQGSTEAFF.